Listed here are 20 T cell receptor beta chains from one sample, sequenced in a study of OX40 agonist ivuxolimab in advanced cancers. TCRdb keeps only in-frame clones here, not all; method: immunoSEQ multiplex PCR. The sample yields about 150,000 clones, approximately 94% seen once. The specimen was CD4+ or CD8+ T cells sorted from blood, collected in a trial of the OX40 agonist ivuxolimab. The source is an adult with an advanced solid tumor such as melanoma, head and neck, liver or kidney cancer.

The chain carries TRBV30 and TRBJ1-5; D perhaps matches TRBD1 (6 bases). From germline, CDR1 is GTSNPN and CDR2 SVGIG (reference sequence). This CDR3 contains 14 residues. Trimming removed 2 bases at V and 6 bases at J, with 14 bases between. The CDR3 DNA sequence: TGTGCCTGGAGTCCCACAGGGAGGGGTCAGCCCCAGCATTTT. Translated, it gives CAWSPTGRGQPQHF.

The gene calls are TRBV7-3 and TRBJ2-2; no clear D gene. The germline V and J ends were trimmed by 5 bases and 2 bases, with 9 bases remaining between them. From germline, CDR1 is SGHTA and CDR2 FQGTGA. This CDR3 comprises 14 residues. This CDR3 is CASSPGHNTGELFF. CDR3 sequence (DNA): TGTGCCAGCAGCCCCGGCCACAACACCGGGGAGCTGTTTTTT.

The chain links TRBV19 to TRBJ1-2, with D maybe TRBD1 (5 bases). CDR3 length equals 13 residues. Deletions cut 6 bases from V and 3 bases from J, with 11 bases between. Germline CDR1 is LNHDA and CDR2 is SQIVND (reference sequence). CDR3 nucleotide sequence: TGTGCCAGTAGGCCGGGGGGGGACTATGGCTACACCTTC. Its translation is CASRPGGDYGYTF.

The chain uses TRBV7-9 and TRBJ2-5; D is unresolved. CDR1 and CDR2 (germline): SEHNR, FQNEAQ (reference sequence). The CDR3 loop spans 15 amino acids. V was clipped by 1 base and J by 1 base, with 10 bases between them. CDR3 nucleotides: TGTGCCAGCAGCTTAGGCAGCCTTACCCAAGAGACCCAGTACTTC. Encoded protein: CASSLGSLTQETQYF. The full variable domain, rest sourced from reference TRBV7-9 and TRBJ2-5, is DTGVSQNPRHKITKRGQNVTFRCDPISEHNRLYWYRQTLGQGPEFLTYFQNEAQLEKSRLLSDRFSAERPKGSFSTLEIQRTEQGDSAMYLCASSLGSLTQETQYFGPGTRLLVL.

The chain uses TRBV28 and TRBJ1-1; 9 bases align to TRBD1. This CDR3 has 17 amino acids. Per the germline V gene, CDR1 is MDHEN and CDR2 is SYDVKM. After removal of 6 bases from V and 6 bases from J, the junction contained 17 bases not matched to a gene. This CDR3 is CASRPPLPGQGNAEAFF. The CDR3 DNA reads TGTGCCAGCAGACCCCCCCTGCCGGGACAGGGTAACGCTGAAGCTTTCTTT.

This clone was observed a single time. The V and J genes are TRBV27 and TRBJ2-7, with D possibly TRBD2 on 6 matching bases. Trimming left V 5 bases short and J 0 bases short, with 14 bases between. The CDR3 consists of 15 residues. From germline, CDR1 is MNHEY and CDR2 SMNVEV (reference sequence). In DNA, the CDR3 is TGTGCCAGCAGTCTCCGGGGGAAGCTCTCCTACGAGCAGTACTTC. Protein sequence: CASSLRGKLSYEQYF.

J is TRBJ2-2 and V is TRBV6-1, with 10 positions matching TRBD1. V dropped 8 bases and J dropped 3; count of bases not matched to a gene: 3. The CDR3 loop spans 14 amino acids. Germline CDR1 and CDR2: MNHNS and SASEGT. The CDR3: CASGGQGYTGELFF. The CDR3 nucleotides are TGTGCCAGCGGGGGACAGGGGTACACCGGGGAGCTGTTTTTT.

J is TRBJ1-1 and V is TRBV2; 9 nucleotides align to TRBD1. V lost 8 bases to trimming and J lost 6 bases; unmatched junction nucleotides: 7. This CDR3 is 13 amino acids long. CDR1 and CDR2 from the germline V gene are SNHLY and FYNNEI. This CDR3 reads CASGDRVTPEAFF. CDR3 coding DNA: TGTGCCAGCGGGGACAGGGTAACTCCTGAAGCTTTCTTT.

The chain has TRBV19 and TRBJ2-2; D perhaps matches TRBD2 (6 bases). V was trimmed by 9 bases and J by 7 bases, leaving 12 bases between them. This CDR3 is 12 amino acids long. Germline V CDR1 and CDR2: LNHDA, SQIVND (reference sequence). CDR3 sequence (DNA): TGTGCCAGAGCCGGGGGTGACGGGGAGCTGTTTTTT. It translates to CARAGGDGELFF.

CDR3 sequence reads: CASSPATGRSAEAFF. The CDR3 nucleotides read TGTGCCAGCAGCCCCGCGACAGGGAGGTCCGCTGAAGCTTTCTTT. The V call is TRBV9, the J call TRBJ1-1, with 7 bases lining up with TRBD1. J lost 6 bases, V lost 4 bases, and 12 bases had no gene match. Germline-derived CDR1 and CDR2 are SGDLS and YYNGEE. This CDR3 is built from 15 residues. The full variable domain, rest sourced from reference TRBV9 and TRBJ1-1, is DSGVTQTPKHLITATGQRVTLRCSPRSGDLSVYWYQQSLDQGLQFLIQYYNGEERAKGNILERFSAQQFPDLHSELNLSSLELGDSALYFCASSPATGRSAEAFFGQGTRLTVV.

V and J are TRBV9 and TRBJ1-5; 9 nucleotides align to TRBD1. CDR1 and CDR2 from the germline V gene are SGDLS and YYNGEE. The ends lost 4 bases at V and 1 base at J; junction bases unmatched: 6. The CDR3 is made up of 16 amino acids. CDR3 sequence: CASSTGTGRSNQPQHF. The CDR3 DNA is TGTGCCAGCAGCACCGGGACAGGGAGAAGCAATCAGCCCCAGCATTTT.

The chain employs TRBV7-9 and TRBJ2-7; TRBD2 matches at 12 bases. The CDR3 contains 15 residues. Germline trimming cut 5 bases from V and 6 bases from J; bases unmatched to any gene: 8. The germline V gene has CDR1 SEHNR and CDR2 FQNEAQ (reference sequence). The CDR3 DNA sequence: TGTGCCAGCAGCCTCGGACTAGCGGGAAGGGGCGAGCAGTACTTC. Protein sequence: CASSLGLAGRGEQYF.

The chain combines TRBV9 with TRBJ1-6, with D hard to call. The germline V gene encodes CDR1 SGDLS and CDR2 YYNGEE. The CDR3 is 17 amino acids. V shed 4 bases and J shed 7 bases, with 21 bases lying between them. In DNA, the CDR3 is TGTGCCAGCAGCCCCCGGCGACAACTCCAATCCAATTCACCCCTCCACTTT. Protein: CASSPRRQLQSNSPLHF.

CDR3 sequence reads: CASSPTSGTARRNQPQHF. The CDR3, as DNA: TGTGCCAGCAGTCCCACCTCCGGGACGGCCCGCCGAAATCAGCCCCAGCATTTT. The genes are TRBV28 and TRBJ1-5; maybe TRBD1 (5 bases). V gave up 5 bases and J gave up 4 bases, with 24 bases separating them. The CDR3 extends over 18 amino acids. Germline CDR1 and CDR2: MDHEN and SYDVKM. Supplemented by reference TRBV28 and TRBJ1-5, the full variable domain reads DVKVTQSSRYLVKRTGEKVFLECVQDMDHENMFWYRQDPGLGLRLIYFSYDVKMKEKGDIPEGYSVSREKKERFSLILESASTNQTSMYLCASSPTSGTARRNQPQHFGDGTRLSIL.

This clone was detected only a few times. The CDR3 nucleotides are TGTGCCAGCAGCCCTAACAGGGAGGGCACTGAAGCTTTCTTT. It specifies CASSPNREGTEAFF. The chain joins TRBV7-3 to TRBJ1-1; D is possibly TRBD1 (6 bases). This CDR3 is built from 14 residues. V shed 5 bases and J shed 4 bases, with 14 bases lying between them. Germline lookup yields CDR1 SGHTA and CDR2 FQGTGA.

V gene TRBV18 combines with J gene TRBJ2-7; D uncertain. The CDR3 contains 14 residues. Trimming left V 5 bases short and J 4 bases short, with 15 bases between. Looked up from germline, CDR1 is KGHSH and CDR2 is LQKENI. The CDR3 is CASSTDVVSYEQYF. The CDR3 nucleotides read TGTGCCAGCTCAACAGATGTGGTGTCTTACGAGCAGTACTTC.

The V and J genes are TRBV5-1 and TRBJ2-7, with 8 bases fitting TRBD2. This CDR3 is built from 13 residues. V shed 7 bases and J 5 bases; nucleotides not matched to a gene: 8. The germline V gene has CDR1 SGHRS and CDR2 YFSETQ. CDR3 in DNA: TGCGCCAGCGGGGCGGGGGGCCCCAACGAGCAGTACTTC. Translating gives CASGAGGPNEQYF.

The CDR3 coding sequence is TGTGCCAGCAGTTTTCCGGGTTACTCTGGAAACACCATATATTTT. This sequence encodes CASSFPGYSGNTIYF. The rearrangement joins TRBV28 to TRBJ1-3, with D hard to call. Trimming cost V 3 bases and J 0 bases, with 9 bases left between them. The germline gives CDR1 MDHEN, CDR2 SYDVKM. The CDR3 loop spans 15 amino acids.

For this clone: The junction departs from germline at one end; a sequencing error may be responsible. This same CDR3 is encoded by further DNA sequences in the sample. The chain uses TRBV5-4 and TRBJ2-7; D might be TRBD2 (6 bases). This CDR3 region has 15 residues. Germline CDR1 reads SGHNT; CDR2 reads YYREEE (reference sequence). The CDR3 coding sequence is TGTGCTAGCAGCTTAGGGGAGACTAGCTCCTACGAGCAGTACTTC. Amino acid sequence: CASSLGETSSYEQYF.

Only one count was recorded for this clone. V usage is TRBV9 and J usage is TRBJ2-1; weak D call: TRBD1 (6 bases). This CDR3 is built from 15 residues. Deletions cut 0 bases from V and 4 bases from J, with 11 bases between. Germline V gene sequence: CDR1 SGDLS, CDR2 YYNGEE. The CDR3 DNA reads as TGTGCCAGCAGCGTAGCGGCAGGGGCTTACAATGAGCAGTTCTTC. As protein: CASSVAAGAYNEQFF. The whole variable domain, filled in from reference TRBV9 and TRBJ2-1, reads DSGVTQTPKHLITATGQRVTLRCSPRSGDLSVYWYQQSLDQGLQFLIQYYNGEERAKGNILERFSAQQFPDLHSELNLSSLELGDSALYFCASSVAAGAYNEQFFGPGTRLTVL.